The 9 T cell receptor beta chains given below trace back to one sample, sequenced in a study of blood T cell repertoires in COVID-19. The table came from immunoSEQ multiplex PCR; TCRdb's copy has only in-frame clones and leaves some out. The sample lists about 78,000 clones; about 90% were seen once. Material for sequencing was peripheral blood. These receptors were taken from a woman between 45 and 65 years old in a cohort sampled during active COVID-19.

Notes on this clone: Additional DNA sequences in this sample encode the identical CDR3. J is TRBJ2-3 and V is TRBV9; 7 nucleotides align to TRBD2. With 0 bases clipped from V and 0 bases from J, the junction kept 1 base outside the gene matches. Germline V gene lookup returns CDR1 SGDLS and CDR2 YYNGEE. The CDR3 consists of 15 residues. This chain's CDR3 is CASSVAAGSTDTQYF. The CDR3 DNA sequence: TGTGCCAGCAGCGTAGCAGCGGGGAGCACAGATACGCAGTATTTT.

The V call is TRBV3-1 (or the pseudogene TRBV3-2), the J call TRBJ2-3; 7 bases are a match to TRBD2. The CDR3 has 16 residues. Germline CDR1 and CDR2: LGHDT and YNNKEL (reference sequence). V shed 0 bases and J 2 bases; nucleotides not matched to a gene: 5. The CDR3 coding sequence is TGTGCCAGCAGCCAAGAGTGGGGGGGACTCACAGATACGCAGTATTTT. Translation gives CASSQEWGGLTDTQYF.

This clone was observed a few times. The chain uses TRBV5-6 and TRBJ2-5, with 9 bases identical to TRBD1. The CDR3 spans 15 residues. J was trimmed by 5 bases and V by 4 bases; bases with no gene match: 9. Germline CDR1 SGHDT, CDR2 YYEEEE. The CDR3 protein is CASSTMGQGQETQYF. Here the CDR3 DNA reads TGTGCCAGCAGCACGATGGGACAGGGCCAGGAGACCCAGTACTTC.

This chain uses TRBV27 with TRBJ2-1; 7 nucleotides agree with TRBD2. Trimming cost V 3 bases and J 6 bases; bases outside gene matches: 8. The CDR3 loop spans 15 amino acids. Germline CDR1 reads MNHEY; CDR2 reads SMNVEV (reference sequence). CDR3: CASSLGGMSGNEQFF. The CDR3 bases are TGTGCCAGCAGTTTGGGGGGGATGAGTGGCAATGAGCAGTTCTTC.

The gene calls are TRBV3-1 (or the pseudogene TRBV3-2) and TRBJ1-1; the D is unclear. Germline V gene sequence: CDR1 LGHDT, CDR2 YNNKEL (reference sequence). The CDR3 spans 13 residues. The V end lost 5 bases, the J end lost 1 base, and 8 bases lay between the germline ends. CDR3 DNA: TGTGCCAGCAGCTCGACTGCGAACACTGAAGCTTTCTTT. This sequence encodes CASSSTANTEAFF.

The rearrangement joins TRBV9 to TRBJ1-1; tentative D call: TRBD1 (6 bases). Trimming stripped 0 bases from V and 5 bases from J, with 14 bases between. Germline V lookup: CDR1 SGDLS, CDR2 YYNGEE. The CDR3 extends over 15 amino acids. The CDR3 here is CASSVEAGEGTEAFF. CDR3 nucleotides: TGTGCCAGCAGCGTAGAAGCAGGGGAGGGGACTGAAGCTTTCTTT.

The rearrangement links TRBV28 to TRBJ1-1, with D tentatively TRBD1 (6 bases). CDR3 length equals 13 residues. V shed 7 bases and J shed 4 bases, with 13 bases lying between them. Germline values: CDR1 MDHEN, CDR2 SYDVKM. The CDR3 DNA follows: TGTGCCAGCACCCTTGGACAGACCACTGAAGCTTTCTTT. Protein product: CASTLGQTTEAFF.

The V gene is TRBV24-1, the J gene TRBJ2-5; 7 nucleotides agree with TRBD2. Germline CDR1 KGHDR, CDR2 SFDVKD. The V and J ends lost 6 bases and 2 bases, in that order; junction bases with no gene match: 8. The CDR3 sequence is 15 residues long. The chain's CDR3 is CATSKGRGKQETQYF. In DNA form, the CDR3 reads TGTGCCACCAGTAAAGGGCGGGGGAAACAAGAGACCCAGTACTTC.

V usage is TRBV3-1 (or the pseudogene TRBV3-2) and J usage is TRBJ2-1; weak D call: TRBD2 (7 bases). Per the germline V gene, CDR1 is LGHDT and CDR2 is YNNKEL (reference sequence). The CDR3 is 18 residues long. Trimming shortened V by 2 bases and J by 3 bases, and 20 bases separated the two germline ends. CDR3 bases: TGTGCCAGCAGCCAAAAGCTTGACCCAGGGGACTACTACAATGAGCAGTTCTTC. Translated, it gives CASSQKLDPGDYYNEQFF.